The 8 T cell receptor beta chains below all came from one sample that was sequenced in a study of PD-1 blockade in classical Hodgkin lymphoma (dated by TCRdb to about 2020). The meaning of the sample's time point label: cycle 1 day 1 (C1D1), immediately before nivolumab initiation. All trial patients had relapsed after autologous stem cell transplantation, with cohorts A, B and C differing in prior brentuximab vedotin exposure. Library preparation employed the immunoSEQ multiplex PCR assay. As stored in TCRdb, this immuneACCESS dataset retains in-frame rearrangements with V and J assigned. A fraction of the clones does not appear; measured against another copy, unresolved V genes explain less than half of the discrepancy, and the remainder lacks a known reason. The sample includes about 46,000 clones, with about three quarters observed a single time. The top ten clonotypes cover more than 9.5% of the sample.

Sequenced material: peripheral blood mononuclear cells (PBMCs), taken at baseline. Receptor source: a human donor with classical Hodgkin lymphoma.

This clone was recorded a few times. The rearrangement joins TRBV5-1 to TRBJ1-4, with TRBD1 identical over 7 bases. CDR1 is SGHRS and CDR2 is YFSETQ in the germline V gene. V shed 5 bases, J shed 0 bases, and the junction held 4 bases outside the gene matches. The CDR3 extends over 15 amino acids. The DNA of the CDR3 is TGCGCCAGCAGAGGGACAGATGCAACTAATGAAAAACTGTTTTTT. It yields the protein CASRGTDATNEKLFF.

V is TRBV25-1 and J is TRBJ2-2, with a tentative D call TRBD1 (5 bases). The CDR3 has 15 residues. In germline, CDR1 is MGHDK, CDR2 SYGVNS. V was shortened by 3 bases and J by 4 bases, with 12 bases between the two germline ends. The CDR3 sequence is CASSDQGISTGELFF. In DNA, the CDR3 is TGTGCCAGCAGTGATCAGGGAATTTCCACCGGGGAGCTGTTTTTT.

This clone was counted a single time. CDR3: CASSRRVNTEAFF. The CDR3 DNA reads as TGTGCCAGCAGCCGACGGGTGAACACTGAAGCTTTCTTT. The J gene is TRBJ1-1, the V gene TRBV5-5; D gene unclear. The V gene lost 4 bases and the J gene lost 0 bases, with 7 bases spanning the gap. This CDR3 is built from 13 residues. Germline V gene lookup returns CDR1 SGHKS and CDR2 YYEKEE (reference sequence). Complete variable domain (other parts from reference TRBV5-5 and TRBJ1-1): DAGVTQSPTHLIKTRGQQVTLRCSPISGHKSVSWYQQVLGQGPQFIFQYYEKEERGRGNFPDRFSARQFPNYSSELNVNALLLGDSALYLCASSRRVNTEAFFGQGTRLTVV.

V gene TRBV6-1 combines with J gene TRBJ1-1, with D unresolved. Germline V gene sequence: CDR1 MNHNS, CDR2 SASEGT. Trimming left V 5 bases short and J 1 base short, with 11 bases between. This CDR3 contains 14 residues. The CDR3 is CASSPSSWNTEAFF. The CDR3 DNA sequence: TGTGCCAGCAGTCCCAGCTCCTGGAACACTGAAGCTTTCTTT.

This clone showed up just a few times. The chain recombines TRBV29-1 with TRBJ1-2; TRBD1 is a possible D gene (6 bases). The CDR3 has 14 residues. Trimming shortened V by 3 bases and J by 3 bases, and 14 bases separated the two germline ends. Germline CDR1 is SQVTM and CDR2 is ANQGSEA. CDR3 in amino acids: CSVDNGGADYGYTF. The CDR3 bases are TGCAGCGTTGATAATGGGGGGGCGGACTATGGCTACACCTTC. The full variable domain, in which reference TRBV29-1 and TRBJ1-2 provide the parts outside the CDR3, is SAVISQKPSRDICQRGTSLTIQCQVDSQVTMMFWYRQQPGQSLTLIATANQGSEATYESGFVIDKFPISRPNLTFSTLTVSNMSPEDSSIYLCSVDNGGADYGYTFGSGTRLTVV.

In its sample, this clone was seen a few times. The chain couples TRBV6-5 to TRBJ1-2, with D uncertain. Germline V gene sequence: CDR1 MNHEY, CDR2 SVGAGI. The CDR3 totals 13 residues. V dropped 4 bases and J dropped 12 bases, with 18 bases sitting between them. Written as DNA, the CDR3 is TGTGCCAGCAGTTCACCCGGGGTTGGAGGGAACACCTTC. This translates into CASSSPGVGGNTF.

The chain couples TRBV7-9 to TRBJ2-7, with TRBD1 matching 8 bases. V trimming: 6 bases; J trimming: 3 bases; junction bases outside the gene matches: 13. The CDR3 is 16 amino acids. Germline V gives CDR1 SEHNR, CDR2 FQNEAQ (reference sequence). CDR3 in amino acids: CASSPRTGQAFYEQYF. The CDR3 DNA reads TGTGCCAGCAGTCCCCGAACGGGACAGGCCTTCTACGAGCAGTACTTC.

This chain connects TRBV6-1 to TRBJ1-4; D is ambiguous. The ends were cut back, 7 bases at V and 2 bases at J, with 11 bases in the middle. Germline assignment: CDR1 MNHNS and CDR2 SASEGT. The CDR3 has 14 amino acids. CDR3 residues: CASTPLGTNEKLFF. The CDR3 DNA sequence: TGTGCCAGCACCCCTCTCGGGACTAATGAAAAACTGTTTTTT.